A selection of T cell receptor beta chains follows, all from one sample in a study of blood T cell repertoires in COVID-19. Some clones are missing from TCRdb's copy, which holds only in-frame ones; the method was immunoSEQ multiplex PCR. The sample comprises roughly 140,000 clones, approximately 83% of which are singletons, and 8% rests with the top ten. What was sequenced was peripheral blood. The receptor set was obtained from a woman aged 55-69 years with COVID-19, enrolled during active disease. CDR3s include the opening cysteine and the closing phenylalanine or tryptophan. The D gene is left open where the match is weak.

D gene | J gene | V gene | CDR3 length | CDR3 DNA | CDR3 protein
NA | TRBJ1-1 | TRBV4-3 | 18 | TGCGCCAGCAGCCAACAATCTGGACCTCGGGCGGGAATAACTGAAGCTTTCTTT | CASSQQSGPRAGITEAFF
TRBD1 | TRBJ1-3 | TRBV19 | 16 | TGTGCCAGTAGAAAGGACAGGATAGACTCTGGAAACACCATATATTTT | CASRKDRIDSGNTIYF
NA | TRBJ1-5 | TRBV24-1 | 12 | TGTGCCACCAGTGAGTCAAATCAGCCCCAGCATTTT | CATSESNQPQHF
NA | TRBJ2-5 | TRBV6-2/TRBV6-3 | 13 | TGTGCCAGCAGTTACGCCCAGTGGGAGACCCAGTACTTC | CASSYAQWETQYF
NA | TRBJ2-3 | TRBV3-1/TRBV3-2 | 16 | TGTGCCAGCAGCCAAGATTTTGGCCTTCCGACAGATACGCAGTATTTT | CASSQDFGLPTDTQYF
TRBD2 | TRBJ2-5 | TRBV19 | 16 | TGTGCCAGTAGTGCATTCACGACTAGCGGGCGAGAGACCCAGTACTTC | CASSAFTTSGRETQYF
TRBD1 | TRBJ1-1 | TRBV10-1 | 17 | TGCGCCAGCAAGAAAGAAATAGGACAGGGACAGGACACTGAAGCTTTCTTT | CASKKEIGQGQDTEAFF
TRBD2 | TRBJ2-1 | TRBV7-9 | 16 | TGTGCCAGCAGCCGACTGACTAGCGGGATCTACAATGAGCAGTTCTTC | CASSRLTSGIYNEQFF
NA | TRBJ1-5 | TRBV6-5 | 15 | TGTGCCAGCATAATAGGACTGGGCCTTGATCAGCCCCAGCATTTT | CASIIGLGLDQPQHF
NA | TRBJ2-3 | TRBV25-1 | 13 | TGTGCCAGCAGTGCAGGGCTCACAGATACGCAGTATTTT | CASSAGLTDTQYF
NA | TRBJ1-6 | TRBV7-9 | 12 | TGTGCCAGCAGCCTACAGGGAAGACCCCTCCACTTT | CASSLQGRPLHF
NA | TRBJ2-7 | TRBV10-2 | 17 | TGCGCCAGCAGTGAGTCTTCCGACTCGGGATTTCTCCACGAGCAGTACTTC | CASSESSDSGFLHEQYF
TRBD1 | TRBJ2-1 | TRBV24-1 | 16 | TGTGCCACCAGTGTTACCGGGACAGGGGACCGCAATGAGCAGTTCTTC | CATSVTGTGDRNEQFF
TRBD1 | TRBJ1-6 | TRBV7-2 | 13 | TGTGCCAGCATCCCACAGGGGCATTCACCCCTCCACTTT | CASIPQGHSPLHF
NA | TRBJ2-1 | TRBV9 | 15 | TGTGCCAGCAGCGATGGAGGGGTCTCCTACAATGAGCAGTTCTTC | CASSDGGVSYNEQFF
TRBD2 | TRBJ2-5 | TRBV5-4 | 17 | TGTGCCAGCAGCTCGGGACTAGCGGGGGGCGGGCAAGAGACCCAGTACTTC | CASSSGLAGGGQETQYF